This is a list of T cell receptor beta chains from one sample in a study of T cell responses to AZD1222 COVID-19 vaccine. Clones were read by immunoSEQ multiplex PCR, and TCRdb kept only the in-frame ones, dropping some. The sample has about 68,000 clones, about 88% seen once. The material was peripheral blood, obtained on day 0 of AZD1222 vaccination. All receptors come from an adult in good health. CDR3s include the opening cysteine and the closing phenylalanine or tryptophan. Each record gives: D gene, CDR3 length, J gene, clone size, V gene, CDR3 protein, CDR3 DNA. D genes are given only for firm matches. A clone size is listed for some rows: how often the clone was seen (once, few, many), or a class if it is expanded.

NA	13	TRBJ1-1	once	TRBV28	CASSLWDSREAFF	TGTGCCAGCAGTTTATGGGACAGTCGCGAAGCTTTCTTT
NA	12	TRBJ1-5	NA	TRBV6-5	CASKGGGSPQHF	TGTGCCAGCAAGGGGGGCGGCTCTCCCCAGCATTTT
NA	14	TRBJ1-1	NA	TRBV5-1	CASSGYRVDTEAFF	TGCGCCAGCAGCGGCTACAGGGTTGACACTGAAGCTTTCTTT
NA	17	TRBJ1-2	NA	TRBV4-1	CASSQEPPQGPRYGYTF	TGCGCCAGCAGCCAAGAGCCACCCCAGGGACCCCGCTATGGCTACACCTTC
TRBD1	17	TRBJ1-4	NA	TRBV18	CASSQSIPGQGYEKLFF	TGTGCCAGCTCACAGAGTATACCGGGACAGGGATATGAAAAACTGTTTTTT
NA	14	TRBJ2-2	once	TRBV3-1/TRBV3-2	CASSQVSNTGELFF	TGTGCCAGCAGCCAAGTGTCGAACACCGGGGAGCTGTTTTTT
TRBD1	14	TRBJ2-1	once	TRBV19	CASSPGQGAYEQFF	TGTGCCAGTAGTCCCGGACAGGGGGCCTATGAGCAGTTCTTC
NA	15	TRBJ2-5	NA	TRBV7-2	CASSIHSLAQGTQYF	TGTGCCAGCAGCATACACTCGTTGGCTCAAGGGACCCAGTACTTC
NA	16	TRBJ2-2	NA	TRBV6-5	CASSYSGQFGRGELFF	TGTGCCAGCAGTTACTCAGGTCAATTTGGGCGAGGGGAGCTGTTTTTT
NA	16	TRBJ2-2	NA	TRBV9	CASSVEETTSTGELFF	TGTGCCAGCAGCGTAGAAGAGACAACCTCCACCGGGGAGCTGTTTTTT
TRBD2	14	TRBJ2-3	NA	TRBV3-1/TRBV3-2	CASRTSGNTDTQYF	TGTGCCAGCCGGACTAGCGGGAACACAGATACGCAGTATTTT
NA	14	TRBJ2-3	NA	TRBV2	CASSERRVTDTQYF	TGTGCCAGCAGTGAGAGGCGTGTCACAGATACGCAGTATTTT
TRBD2	15	TRBJ2-1	NA	TRBV19	CASTQELAANNEQFF	TGTGCCAGTACCCAGGAACTAGCGGCTAACAATGAGCAGTTCTTC
NA	13	TRBJ1-2	once	TRBV30	CAWSVLGRYGYTF	TGTGCCTGGAGTGTACTGGGGCGCTATGGCTACACCTTC
NA	15	TRBJ1-6	NA	TRBV14	CASSLWKGDNSPLHF	TGTGCCAGCAGCCTATGGAAGGGGGACAATTCACCCCTCCACTTT
NA	13	TRBJ2-5	NA	TRBV25-1	CASSEGGRETQYF	TGTGCCAGCAGTGAAGGGGGACGGGAGACCCAGTACTTC
TRBD1	13	TRBJ1-5	NA	TRBV7-2	CASSLDRGQPQHF	TGTGCCAGCAGCTTGGACAGGGGGCAGCCCCAGCATTTT
NA	11	TRBJ1-1	NA	TRBV5-5	CASSRGSEAFF	TGTGCCAGCAGTCGAGGGTCTGAAGCTTTCTTT
TRBD2	13	TRBJ2-7	once	TRBV27	CASSLAGGNEQYF	TGTGCCAGCAGTCTAGCGGGAGGCAACGAGCAGTACTTC
NA	14	TRBJ2-1	NA	TRBV28	CASVPGLQYNEQFF	TGTGCCAGCGTACCGGGACTCCAGTACAATGAGCAGTTCTTC
NA	16	TRBJ2-2	NA	TRBV6-1	CASSEQGAGVTGELFF	TGTGCCAGCAGTGAACAAGGGGCGGGTGTCACCGGGGAGCTGTTTTTT
TRBD2	14	TRBJ2-7	NA	TRBV18	CASSPGTSGSEQYF	TGTGCCAGCTCACCGGGGACTAGCGGAAGCGAGCAGTACTTC
TRBD1	15	TRBJ2-7	NA	TRBV4-1	CASSQGPRGTYEQYF	TGCGCCAGCAGCCAAGGGCCCAGGGGGACCTACGAGCAGTACTTC
TRBD1	14	TRBJ1-2	NA	TRBV11-2	CASSLADRDYGYTF	TGTGCCAGCAGCTTAGCGGACAGGGACTATGGCTACACCTTC
NA	14	TRBJ2-7	few	TRBV5-1	CASSEGQGSYEQYF	TGCGCCAGCAGCGAAGGTCAGGGTTCCTACGAGCAGTACTTC
NA	14	TRBJ1-3	NA	TRBV7-2	CASSLGSVSNTIYF	TGTGCCAGCAGCTTAGGATCGGTCAGCAACACCATATATTTT
TRBD1	16	TRBJ2-1	few	TRBV4-2	CASSQEPGQGSDEQFF	TGTGCCAGCAGCCAAGAGCCGGGACAGGGTTCTGATGAGCAGTTCTTC
NA	17	TRBJ2-1	NA	TRBV18	CASSPRRLVWVYNEQFF	TGTGCCAGCTCACCACGTAGGCTAGTTTGGGTGTACAATGAGCAGTTCTTC
TRBD1	16	TRBJ2-6	NA	TRBV5-1	CASAYTGGSGANVLTF	TGCGCCAGCGCCTACACAGGGGGCTCTGGGGCCAACGTCCTGACTTTC
NA	15	TRBJ2-6	NA	TRBV24-1	CATSDYSSGANVLTF	TGTGCCACCAGTGATTACAGCTCTGGGGCCAACGTCCTGACTTTC
NA	15	TRBJ1-5	NA	TRBV18	CASSPGGNSNQPQHF	TGTGCCAGCTCACCCGGGGGCAATAGCAATCAGCCCCAGCATTTT
NA	15	TRBJ2-7	NA	TRBV19	CASSRIGHTPYEQYF	TGTGCCAGTAGTAGAATCGGACATACCCCTTACGAGCAGTACTTC
NA	15	TRBJ2-7	NA	TRBV28	CASSLLAVGSYEQYF	TGTGCCAGCAGTTTATTGGCAGTAGGATCCTACGAGCAGTACTTC
NA	12	TRBJ1-2	NA	TRBV6-2/TRBV6-3	CASSYRGEGYTF	TGTGCCAGCAGTTATCGGGGAGAAGGCTACACCTTC
TRBD2	15	TRBJ2-2	NA	TRBV18	CASSRKREVAGELFF	TGTGCCAGCTCACGGAAGCGGGAGGTCGCCGGGGAGCTGTTTTTT
NA	15	TRBJ2-7	NA	TRBV6-1	CASSEALRGSWEQYF	TGTGCCAGCAGTGAAGCGCTTCGCGGGTCCTGGGAGCAGTACTTC
TRBD1	14	TRBJ1-1	medium-sized	TRBV2	CASMTGQGYTEAFF	TGTGCCAGCATGACCGGACAGGGTTACACTGAAGCTTTCTTT
NA	11	TRBJ1-1	NA	TRBV29-1	CSVRQNTEAFF	TGCAGCGTTAGACAGAACACTGAAGCTTTCTTT
TRBD1	13	TRBJ1-4	NA	TRBV5-4	CASSPTGNEKLFF	TGTGCCAGCAGCCCGACAGGGAATGAAAAACTGTTTTTT
TRBD2	15	TRBJ2-5	NA	TRBV7-8	CASTVAGVGQETQYF	TGTGCCAGCACCGTAGCGGGAGTGGGACAAGAGACCCAGTACTTC
NA	13	TRBJ1-1	NA	TRBV7-2	CASSLVYVGARFF	TGTGCCAGCAGCTTAGTATACGTGGGGGCACGGTTCTTT
NA	14	TRBJ2-1	few	TRBV7-9	CASSLILSRGEQFF	TGTGCCAGCAGCTTAATACTTAGTCGGGGTGAGCAGTTCTTC
NA	14	TRBJ2-7	NA	TRBV5-6	CASSWGAGSYEQYF	TGTGCCAGCAGCTGGGGGGCAGGGTCATACGAGCAGTACTTC
NA	14	TRBJ2-7	NA	TRBV9	CASSSLGDTGEQYF	TGTGCCAGCAGCTCACTGGGGGATACTGGTGAGCAGTACTTC
TRBD1	15	TRBJ2-7	NA	TRBV5-1	CASSAFRDRGGEQYF	TGCGCCAGCAGCGCCTTCCGGGACAGGGGTGGAGAGCAGTACTTC
TRBD1	15	TRBJ1-1	NA	TRBV7-9	CASMRSGTGYTEAFF	TGTGCCAGCATGAGATCCGGGACAGGTTACACTGAAGCTTTCTTT